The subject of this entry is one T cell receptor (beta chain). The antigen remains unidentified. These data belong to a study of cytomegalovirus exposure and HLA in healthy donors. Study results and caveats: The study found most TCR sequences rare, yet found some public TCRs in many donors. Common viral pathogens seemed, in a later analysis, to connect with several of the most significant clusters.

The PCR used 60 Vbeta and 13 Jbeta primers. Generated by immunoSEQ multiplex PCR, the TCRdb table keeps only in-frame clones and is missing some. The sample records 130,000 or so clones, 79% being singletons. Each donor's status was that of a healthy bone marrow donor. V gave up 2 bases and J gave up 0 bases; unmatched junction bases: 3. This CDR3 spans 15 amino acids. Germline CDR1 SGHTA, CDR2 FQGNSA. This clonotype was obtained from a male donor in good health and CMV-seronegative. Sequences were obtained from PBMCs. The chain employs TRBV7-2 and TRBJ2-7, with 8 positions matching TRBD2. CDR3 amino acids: CASSLTSGGSYEQYF. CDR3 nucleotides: TGTGCCAGCAGCTTAACCAGCGGGGGCTCCTACGAGCAGTACTTC.